The 6 T cell receptor beta chains below were found in one sample sequenced in a study of blood T cell repertoires in COVID-19. Sequenced by immunoSEQ multiplex PCR; TCRdb stores in-frame clones only, minus some. This sample carries some 170,000 clones, over 75% of them seen once, and the ten largest clones take about a tenth. The sequenced material came from peripheral blood. These receptors were taken from a human donor in a cohort sampled during active COVID-19.

This clone turned up a few times. The chain links TRBV10-2 to TRBJ1-2; no reliable D call. Trimming cost V 6 bases and J 6 bases, with 5 bases left between them. Germline CDR1 reads WSHSY; CDR2 reads SAAADI. This CDR3 comprises 10 residues. CDR3 nucleotide sequence: TGCGCCAGCAGATCAAATGGCTACACCTTC. This gives the protein CASRSNGYTF.

This chain uses TRBV9 with TRBJ2-3, with D perhaps TRBD1 (6 bases). V was cut by 3 bases and J by 2 bases, with 16 bases left in between. This CDR3 region has 16 residues. Germline CDR1 SGDLS, CDR2 YYNGEE. The CDR3 region is CASSARRPGHTDTQYF. The CDR3 DNA reads TGTGCCAGCAGCGCGCGCAGACCGGGACACACAGATACGCAGTATTTT. Full variable domain (remainder filled in from reference TRBV9 and TRBJ2-3): DSGVTQTPKHLITATGQRVTLRCSPRSGDLSVYWYQQSLDQGLQFLIQYYNGEERAKGNILERFSAQQFPDLHSELNLSSLELGDSALYFCASSARRPGHTDTQYFGPGTRLTVL.

The V gene is TRBV10-3, the J gene TRBJ1-2; D perhaps matches TRBD1 (5 bases). This CDR3 is 13 amino acids long. Germline V lookup: CDR1 ENHRY, CDR2 SYGVKD. With 10 bases removed from V and 4 bases from J, the gap between germline ends came to 16 bases. This chain's CDR3 is CATRGGAGYGYTF. DNA of the CDR3: TGTGCCACCCGGGGCGGGGCGGGCTATGGCTACACCTTC.

The chain recombines TRBV5-5 with TRBJ1-2, with D hard to call. The germline V and J ends were trimmed by 0 bases and 5 bases, with 5 bases remaining between them. This CDR3 has 12 amino acids. Germline-derived CDR1 and CDR2 are SGHKS and YYEKEE (reference sequence). CDR3 residues: CASSLELYGYTF. DNA of the CDR3: TGTGCCAGCAGCTTGGAATTATATGGCTACACCTTC.

The chain is built from TRBV18 and TRBJ1-4; no firm D call. V shed 3 bases and J shed 0 bases, with 5 bases lying between them. This CDR3 is 14 amino acids long. The germline V gene has CDR1 KGHSH and CDR2 LQKENI. In DNA form, the CDR3 reads TGTGCCAGCTCACCGGCCCCAACTAATGAAAAACTGTTTTTT. It yields the protein CASSPAPTNEKLFF. The variable domain in full, completed from reference TRBV18 and TRBJ1-4, reads NAGVMQNPRHLVRRRGQEARLRCSPMKGHSHVYWYRQLPEEGLKFMVYLQKENIIDESGMPKERFSAEFPKEGPSILRIQQVVRGDSAAYFCASSPAPTNEKLFFGSGTQLSVL.

This clone has just a few counts. The chain is built from TRBV29-1 and TRBJ1-2; 9 bases are shared with TRBD1. Germline lookup yields CDR1 SQVTM and CDR2 ANQGSEA. V shed 7 bases and J 8 bases; nucleotides not matched to a gene: 14. The CDR3 loop spans 14 amino acids. CDR3 DNA sequence: TGCAGCGCTGGGGCGGGGACAGGGATACAGGGCTACACCTTC. Its translation: CSAGAGTGIQGYTF.